Here is one T cell receptor (beta chain) with its context. No antigen is known for it. These data originate in a study of OX40 agonist ivuxolimab in advanced cancers. Whole-study context: Ivuxolimab, an antibody that agonizes OX40 (CD134), was administered to the patients. At doses from 0.01 to 10 mg/kg, patients were given intravenous ivuxolimab every 2 weeks. Findings and limits, study-wide: Clones of CD4+ and CD8+ blood T cells grew by week 6 at doses of 0.1 to 3.0 mg/kg. With doses of 0.1-3.0 mg/kg, partial responders showed among the lowest clonal expansion.

V was clipped by 8 bases and J by 4 bases, with 16 bases between them. The germline CDR1 and CDR2 sequences are MNHEY and SVGAGI. The CDR3 extends over 14 amino acids. Some clones are missing from TCRdb's copy, which holds only in-frame ones; the method was immunoSEQ multiplex PCR. The table has about 22,000 clones, roughly nine tenths seen once. This chain joins TRBV6-5 and TRBJ2-3, with D possibly being TRBD2 (6 bases). Source: CD4+ or CD8+ T cells sorted from blood, taken in a trial of the OX40 agonist ivuxolimab. The clonotype comes from an adult with an advanced solid tumor such as melanoma, head and neck, liver or kidney cancer. The CDR3 spells CASGGPRGPDTQYF. CDR3 in DNA: TGTGCCAGCGGAGGGCCCAGAGGCCCAGATACGCAGTATTTT.